This T cell receptor (beta chain) was profiled in a study of shared T cell receptors in the human thymus. The assay was immunoSEQ multiplex PCR, and TCRdb's table has in-frame clones only and misses some. The data hold roughly 560,000 clones, with 78% observed a single time. V was cut by 1 base and J by 0 bases, with 13 bases left in between. The CDR3 is 16 amino acids. From germline, CDR1 is WSHSY and CDR2 SAAADI. The sample was also reused in another study, on human thymus T cells.

This receptor was identified in a boy younger than two with a congenital heart defect. The specimen sequenced was thymocytes. The chain has TRBV10-2 and TRBJ2-7, with a tentative D call TRBD1 (5 bases). CDR3 DNA sequence: TGCGCCAGCAGTGAGTTCGCAGGGAAAAGCTCCTACGAGCAGTACTTC. Its translation is CASSEFAGKSSYEQYF.